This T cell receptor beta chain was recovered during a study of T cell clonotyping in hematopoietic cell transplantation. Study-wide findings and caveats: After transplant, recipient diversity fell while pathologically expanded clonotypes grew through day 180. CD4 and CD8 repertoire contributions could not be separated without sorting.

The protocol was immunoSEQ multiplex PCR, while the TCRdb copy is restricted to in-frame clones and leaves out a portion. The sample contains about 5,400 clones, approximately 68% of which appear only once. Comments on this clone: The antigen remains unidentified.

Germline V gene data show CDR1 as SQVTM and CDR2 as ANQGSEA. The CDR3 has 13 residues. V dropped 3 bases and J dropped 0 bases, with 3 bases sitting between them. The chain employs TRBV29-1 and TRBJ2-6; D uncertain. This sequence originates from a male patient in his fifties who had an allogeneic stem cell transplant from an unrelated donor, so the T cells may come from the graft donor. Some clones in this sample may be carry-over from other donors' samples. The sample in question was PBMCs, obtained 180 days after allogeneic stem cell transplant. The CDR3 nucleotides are TGCAGCGTTGAGAGCTCTGGGGCCAACGTCCTGACTTTC. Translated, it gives CSVESSGANVLTF.